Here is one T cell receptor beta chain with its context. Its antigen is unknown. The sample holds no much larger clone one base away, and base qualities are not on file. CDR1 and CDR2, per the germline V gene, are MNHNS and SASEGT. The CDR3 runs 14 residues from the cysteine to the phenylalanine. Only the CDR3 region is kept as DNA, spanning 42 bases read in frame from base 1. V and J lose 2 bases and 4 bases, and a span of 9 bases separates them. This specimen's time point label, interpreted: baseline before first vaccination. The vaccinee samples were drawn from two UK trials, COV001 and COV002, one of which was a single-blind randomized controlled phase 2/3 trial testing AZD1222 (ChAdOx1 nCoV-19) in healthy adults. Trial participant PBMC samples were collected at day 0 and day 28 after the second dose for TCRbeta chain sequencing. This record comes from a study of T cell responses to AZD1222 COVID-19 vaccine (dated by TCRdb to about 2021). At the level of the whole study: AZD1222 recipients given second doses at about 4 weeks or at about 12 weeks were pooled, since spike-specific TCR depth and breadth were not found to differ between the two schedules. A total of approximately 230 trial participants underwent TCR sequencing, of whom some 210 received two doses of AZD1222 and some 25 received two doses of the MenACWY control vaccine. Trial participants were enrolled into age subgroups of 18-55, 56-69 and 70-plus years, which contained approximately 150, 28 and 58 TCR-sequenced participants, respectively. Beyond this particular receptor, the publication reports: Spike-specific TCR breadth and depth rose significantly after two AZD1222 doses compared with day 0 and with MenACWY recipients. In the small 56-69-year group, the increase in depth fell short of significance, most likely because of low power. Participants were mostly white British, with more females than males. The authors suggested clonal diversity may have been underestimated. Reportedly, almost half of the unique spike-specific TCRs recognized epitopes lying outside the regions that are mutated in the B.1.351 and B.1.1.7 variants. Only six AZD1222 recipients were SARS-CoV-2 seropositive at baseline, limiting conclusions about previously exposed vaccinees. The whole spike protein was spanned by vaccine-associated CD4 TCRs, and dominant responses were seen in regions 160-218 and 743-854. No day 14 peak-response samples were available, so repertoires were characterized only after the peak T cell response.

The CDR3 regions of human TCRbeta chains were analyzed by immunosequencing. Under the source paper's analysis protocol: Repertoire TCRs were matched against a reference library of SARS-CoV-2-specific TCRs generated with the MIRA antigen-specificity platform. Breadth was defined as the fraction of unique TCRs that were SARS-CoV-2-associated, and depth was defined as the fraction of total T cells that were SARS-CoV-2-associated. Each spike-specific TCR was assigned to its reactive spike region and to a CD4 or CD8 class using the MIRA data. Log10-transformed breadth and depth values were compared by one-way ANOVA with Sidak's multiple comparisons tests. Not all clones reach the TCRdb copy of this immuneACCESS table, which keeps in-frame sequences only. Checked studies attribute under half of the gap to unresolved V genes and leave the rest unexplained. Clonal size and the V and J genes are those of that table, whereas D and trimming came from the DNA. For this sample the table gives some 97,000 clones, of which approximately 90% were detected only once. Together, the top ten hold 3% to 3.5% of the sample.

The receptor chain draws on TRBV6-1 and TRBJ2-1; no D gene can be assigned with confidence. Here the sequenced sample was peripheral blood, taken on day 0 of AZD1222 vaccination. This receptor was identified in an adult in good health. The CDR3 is CASSENVGYNEQFF. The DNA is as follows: TGTGCCAGCAGTGAAAATGTAGGGTACAATGAGCAGTTCTTC.